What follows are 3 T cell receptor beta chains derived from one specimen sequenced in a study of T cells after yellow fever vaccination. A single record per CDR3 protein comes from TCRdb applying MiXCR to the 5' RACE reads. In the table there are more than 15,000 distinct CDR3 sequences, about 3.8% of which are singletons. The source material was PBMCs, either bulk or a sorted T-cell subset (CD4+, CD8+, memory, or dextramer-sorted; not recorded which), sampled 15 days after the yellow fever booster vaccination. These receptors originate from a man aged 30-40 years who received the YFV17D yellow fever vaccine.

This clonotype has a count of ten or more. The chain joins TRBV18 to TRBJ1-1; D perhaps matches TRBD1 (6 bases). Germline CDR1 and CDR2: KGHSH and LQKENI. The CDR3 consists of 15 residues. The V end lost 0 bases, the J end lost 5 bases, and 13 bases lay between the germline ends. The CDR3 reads CASSPPGGGRTEAFF. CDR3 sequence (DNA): TGTGCCAGCTCACCACCAGGGGGAGGTAGGACTGAAGCTTTCTTT. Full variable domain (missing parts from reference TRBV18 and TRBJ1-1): NAGVMQNPRHLVRRRGQEARLRCSPMKGHSHVYWYRQLPEEGLKFMVYLQKENIIDESGMPKERFSAEFPKEGPSILRIQQVVRGDSAAYFCASSPPGGGRTEAFFGQGTRLTVV.

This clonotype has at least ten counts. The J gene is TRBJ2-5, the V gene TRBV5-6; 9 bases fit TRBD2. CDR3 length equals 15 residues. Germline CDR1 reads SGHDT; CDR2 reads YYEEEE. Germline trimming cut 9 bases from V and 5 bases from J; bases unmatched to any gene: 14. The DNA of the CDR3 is TGTGCCACCCGTTCCGGACTAGCGTCCCGGGAGACCCAGTACTTC. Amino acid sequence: CATRSGLASRETQYF.

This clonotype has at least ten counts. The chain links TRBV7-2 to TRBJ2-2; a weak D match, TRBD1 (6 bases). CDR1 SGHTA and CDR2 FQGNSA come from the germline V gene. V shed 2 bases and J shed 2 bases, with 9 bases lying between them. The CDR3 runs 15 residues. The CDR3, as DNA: TGTGCCAGCAGCTTACGGACAGTAAACACCGGGGAGCTGTTTTTT. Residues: CASSLRTVNTGELFF.